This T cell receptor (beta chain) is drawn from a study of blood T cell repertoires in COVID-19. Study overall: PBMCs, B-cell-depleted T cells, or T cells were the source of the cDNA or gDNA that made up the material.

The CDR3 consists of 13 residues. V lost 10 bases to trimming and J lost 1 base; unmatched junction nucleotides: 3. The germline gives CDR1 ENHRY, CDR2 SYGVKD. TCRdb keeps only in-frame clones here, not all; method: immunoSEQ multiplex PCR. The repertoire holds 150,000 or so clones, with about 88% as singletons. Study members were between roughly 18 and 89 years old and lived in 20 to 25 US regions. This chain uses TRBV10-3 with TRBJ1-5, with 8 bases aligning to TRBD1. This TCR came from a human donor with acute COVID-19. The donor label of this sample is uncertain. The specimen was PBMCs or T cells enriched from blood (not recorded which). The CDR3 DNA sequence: TGTGCCAGCACAGGGGGAAGCAATCAGCCCCAGCATTTT. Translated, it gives CASTGGSNQPQHF.